This is a list of T cell receptor beta chains from one sample in a study of blood T cell repertoires in COVID-19. Method: immunoSEQ multiplex PCR; TCRdb's copy keeps in-frame clones and lacks some. The data contain about 480,000 clones, nearly 90% of them singletons. What was sequenced was peripheral blood. The origin of the receptors is a man between 18 and 35 years old with COVID-19, enrolled during active disease. Both conserved end residues are part of each CDR3. D genes are given only for firm matches. Rows give clone size only sometimes, using once, few, many, or a class for an expanded clone.

D gene	J gene	clone size	V gene	CDR3 protein	CDR3 DNA
TRBD1	TRBJ2-2	NA	TRBV14	CASRTGTANTGELFF	TGTGCCAGCAGGACTGGGACAGCGAACACCGGGGAGCTGTTTTTT
TRBD1	TRBJ1-4	NA	TRBV7-9	CASSHTGDVKLFF	TGTGCCAGCAGCCACACAGGGGACGTAAAACTGTTTTTT
NA	TRBJ1-5	NA	TRBV30	CAWSPPGVNQPQHF	TGTGCCTGGAGTCCCCCGGGGGTAAATCAGCCCCAGCATTTT
NA	TRBJ1-5	NA	TRBV7-2	CASTLALGGNQPQHF	TGTGCCAGCACCCTAGCTTTAGGGGGAAATCAGCCCCAGCATTTT
NA	TRBJ2-3	NA	TRBV19	CASSSGQHTDTQYF	TGTGCCAGTAGTAGCGGACAGCACACAGATACGCAGTATTTT
NA	TRBJ1-4	NA	TRBV29-1	CSVRTDNEKLFF	TGCAGCGTCCGGACAGATAATGAAAAACTGTTTTTT
NA	TRBJ2-1	NA	TRBV27	CASSLVSYNEQFF	TGTGCCAGCAGTTTAGTATCCTACAATGAGCAGTTCTTC
NA	TRBJ1-4	NA	TRBV9	CASSAGGAYAEKLFF	TGTGCCAGCAGCGCGGGGGGGGCCTACGCGGAAAAACTGTTTTTT
NA	TRBJ1-1	NA	TRBV4-1	CASSQVGRGMNTEAFF	TGCGCCAGCAGCCAAGTCGGCAGGGGCATGAACACTGAAGCTTTCTTT
NA	TRBJ1-3	NA	TRBV25-1	CASSESYSRSGNTIYF	TGTGCCAGCAGTGAATCGTACTCGCGATCTGGAAACACCATATATTTT
NA	TRBJ2-1	NA	TRBV3-1/TRBV3-2	CASRLDRSAYNEQFF	TGTGCCAGCAGACTTGACAGGTCTGCCTACAATGAGCAGTTCTTC
NA	TRBJ2-1	NA	TRBV14	CARSGSSYNEQFF	TGTGCCAGAAGCGGCAGCTCCTACAATGAGCAGTTCTTC
NA	TRBJ2-1	NA	TRBV7-8	CASSLERQVNHNEQFF	TGTGCCAGCAGCTTAGAGCGGCAGGTTAACCACAATGAGCAGTTCTTC
TRBD1	TRBJ2-7	NA	TRBV18	CASSPPTGTGFYEQYF	TGTGCCAGCTCACCACCCACCGGGACAGGATTCTACGAGCAGTACTTC
NA	TRBJ2-7	NA	TRBV4-1	CASSQTGYEQYF	TGCGCCAGCAGCCAAACAGGGTACGAGCAGTACTTC
NA	TRBJ1-5	NA	TRBV6-5	CASSITGNQPQHF	TGTGCCAGCAGTATCACAGGGAATCAGCCCCAGCATTTT
TRBD2	TRBJ2-3	NA	TRBV27	CASRWTSGSDTQYF	TGTGCCAGCAGATGGACTAGCGGGAGTGATACGCAGTATTTT
TRBD1	TRBJ2-5	few	TRBV6-5	CASSYSGQGAETQYF	TGTGCCAGCAGTTACTCTGGGCAGGGGGCAGAGACCCAGTACTTC
NA	TRBJ1-2	NA	TRBV6-1	CASSENGNNYGYTF	TGTGCCAGCAGTGAAAACGGGAATAACTATGGCTACACCTTC
TRBD2	TRBJ2-3	NA	TRBV7-9	CASTETSGRTDTQYF	TGTGCCAGCACCGAGACTAGCGGCCGCACAGATACGCAGTATTTT
NA	TRBJ2-1	NA	TRBV7-8	CASSPQTGDNEQFF	TGTGCCAGCAGCCCACAAACAGGTGACAATGAGCAGTTCTTC
NA	TRBJ1-5	NA	TRBV6-5	CASSRVRESNQPQHF	TGTGCCAGCAGCCGTGTCCGGGAAAGCAATCAGCCCCAGCATTTT
TRBD1	TRBJ1-4	NA	TRBV24-1	CATSAKGQENYEKLFF	TGTGCCACCAGTGCGAAGGGACAGGAGAATTATGAAAAACTGTTTTTT
TRBD2	TRBJ2-2	NA	TRBV7-2	CASSPGLAGAHGGELFF	TGTGCCAGCAGCCCAGGACTAGCGGGGGCCCACGGCGGGGAGCTGTTTTTT
NA	TRBJ1-2	NA	TRBV15	CATSKLRVGYTF	TGTGCCACCAGCAAGCTGAGGGTCGGCTACACCTTC
NA	TRBJ1-1	NA	TRBV20-1	CSASHRANTEAFF	TGCAGTGCTAGTCACAGGGCGAACACTGAAGCTTTCTTT
TRBD2	TRBJ2-2	few	TRBV4-2	CASSLRTSGRDPGELFF	TGTGCCAGCAGCCTTAGGACTAGCGGGAGGGATCCCGGGGAGCTGTTTTTT
NA	TRBJ1-2	once	TRBV20-1	CSAPGIYGYTF	TGCAGTGCTCCCGGGATCTATGGCTACACCTTC
TRBD2	TRBJ2-3	NA	TRBV29-1	CSGGTSGYRRYF	TGCAGCGGGGGGACTAGCGGTTACCGCCGGTATTTT
NA	TRBJ2-3	NA	TRBV19	CASSISGDTQYF	TGTGCCAGTAGTATTTCAGGAGATACGCAGTATTTT
NA	TRBJ2-3	once	TRBV27	CASSYVGTDTQYF	TGTGCCAGCAGTTATGTAGGCACAGATACGCAGTATTTT
TRBD1	TRBJ1-1	NA	TRBV9	CASSPQTGVAEAFF	TGTGCCAGCAGCCCCCAAACAGGGGTAGCTGAAGCTTTCTTT
NA	TRBJ1-1	NA	TRBV19	CASSIGGDYRTEAFF	TGTGCCAGTAGTATAGGGGGGGATTACCGCACTGAAGCTTTCTTT
TRBD2	TRBJ2-3	once	TRBV3-1/TRBV3-2	CASSPRGVDTQYF	TGTGCCAGCAGCCCGCGGGGGGTAGATACGCAGTATTTT
TRBD1	TRBJ1-6	NA	TRBV7-2	CASIVQGASNSPLHF	TGTGCCAGCATAGTGCAGGGGGCTAGTAATTCACCCCTCCACTTT
NA	TRBJ1-5	NA	TRBV6-1	CASSEAWRRAFDNQPQHF	TGTGCCAGCAGTGAAGCTTGGAGGAGGGCGTTTGACAATCAGCCCCAGCATTTT
NA	TRBJ2-5	NA	TRBV25-1	CASSLREGQETQYF	TGTGCCAGCAGCCTCAGGGAAGGTCAAGAGACCCAGTACTTC
TRBD1	TRBJ1-2	NA	TRBV6-1	CASSEDGQDGYTF	TGTGCCAGCAGTGAGGACGGACAGGATGGCTACACCTTC
TRBD2	TRBJ2-5	NA	TRBV7-9	CASSRRGAQYF	TGTGCCAGCAGCCGCCGGGGGGCCCAGTACTTC